This is a list of T cell receptor beta chains from one sample in a study of T-cell memory formation after mild COVID-19. In TCRdb, the 5' RACE reads were re-called with MiXCR into one record per CDR3 protein. The table lists about 5,500 distinct CDR3 sequences, roughly 20% of them singletons, with about 56% in the top ten. Sequencing was carried out using PBMCs or a T cell subset sorted from them (not recorded which). These receptors were collected from an adult woman who had mild COVID-19 (a few samples of this study predate the infection). Cell type and time point are not known. Each CDR3 is given with its conserved first and last residue. The D gene is left open where the match is weak. Clone size is given for some rows only: seen once, a few or many times, or a class if the clone is expanded.

J gene | clone size | D gene | V gene | CDR3 DNA | CDR3 protein
TRBJ2-5 | many | . | TRBV30 | TGTGCCTGGAGTTTGGCGGGCGCGTACCAAGAGACCCAGTACTTC | CAWSLAGAYQETQYF
TRBJ2-7 | . | . | TRBV15 | TGTGCCACCAGCAGAGCAGGATCCACCTACGAGCAGTACTTC | CATSRAGSTYEQYF
TRBJ2-3 | . | TRBD2 | TRBV7-2 | TGTGCCACCCGGACTAGCGGGGTCCCAGATACGCAGTATTTT | CATRTSGVPDTQYF
TRBJ2-7 | . | . | TRBV7-9 | TGTGCCAGCAGGCCAAATGGACAGACCTACGAGCAGTACTTC | CASRPNGQTYEQYF
TRBJ1-1 | medium-sized | . | TRBV5-6 | TGTGCCAGCAGCTTGGAGGTTTTTGGCACTGAAGCTTTCTTT | CASSLEVFGTEAFF
TRBJ2-5 | many | TRBD2 | TRBV7-6 | TGTGCCAGCAGCTTAGTCGAGGGACTAGCGGGGGAAGTTTGGGAGACCCAGTACTTC | CASSLVEGLAGEVWETQYF
TRBJ2-3 | many | . | TRBV12-3/TRBV12-4 | TGTGCCAGCAGGCCAGCTTGGGAAGGGGAGACAGATACGCAGTATTTT | CASRPAWEGETDTQYF
TRBJ2-2 | many | . | TRBV20-1 | TGCAGTGCTAAGTCGTGGGACGGGAGTCGTAACACCGGGGAGCTGTTTTTT | CSAKSWDGSRNTGELFF
TRBJ2-2 | medium-sized | . | TRBV4-1 | TGCGCCAGCAGCCAAGAACGGGGGGCGCTCCCCGGGGAGCTGTTTTTT | CASSQERGALPGELFF
TRBJ1-1 | many | . | TRBV19 | TGTGCCAGTAGGAGAAGTGGGCCTGAAGCTTTCTTT | CASRRSGPEAFF
TRBJ1-2 | many | . | TRBV14 | TGTGCCAGCAGCCAAGAGATAGTACTTGGCTACACCTTC | CASSQEIVLGYTF
TRBJ1-6 | many | . | TRBV20-1 | TGCAGTGCTAGAAAAGAGAGCCGGGGGGACTCCTATAATTCACCCCTCCACTTT | CSARKESRGDSYNSPLHF
TRBJ1-1 | many | TRBD1 | TRBV5-4 | TGTGCCAGCAGCTGGGGGACAGGGATTTTCATGAACACTGAAGCTTTCTTT | CASSWGTGIFMNTEAFF